This T cell receptor beta chain was found in a study of vaccination and CD4 T cells after COVID-19. Across the whole study: Six males and four females constituted the convalescent cohort, two of whom were Hispanic. Post-vaccine sample collection happened at a median of approximately 79 days after dose two, ranging 14 to 241. Spike peptides, overlapping and drawn from SARS-CoV-2, HCoV-NL63, HCoV-OC43 and HCoV-229E, were used to stimulate cells.

The CDR3 runs 16 residues. Germline CDR1 SGHAT, CDR2 FQDESV (reference sequence). Trimming cost V 2 bases and J 4 bases; bases outside gene matches: 1. With the Oncomine TCR Beta short-read assay, DNA from cultured CD4+ T cells was sequenced. MiXCR, run by TCRdb on the PCR reads, gives a single entry per CDR3 protein. The profile shows over 15,000 distinct CDR3 sequences, roughly 56% of them singletons. Turning to this clonotype: What it recognizes is unknown.

This sample's treatment: 10-day PBMC culture with coronavirus spike peptide pools or control peptides (ViraFEST assay). After expanding antigen-specific T cells with peptide pools, ViraFEST sequenced their TCRs. Material: cultured CD4+ T cells from blood, obtained after SARS-CoV-2 vaccination. The V and J genes are TRBV11-1 and TRBJ2-3, with TRBD2 matching over 15 bases. This TCR was recovered from a human donor with COVID-19. This CDR3 is CASSLRTSGGADTQYF. DNA for the CDR3: TGTGCCAGCAGCTTAAGGACTAGCGGGGGGGCAGATACGCAGTATTTT.